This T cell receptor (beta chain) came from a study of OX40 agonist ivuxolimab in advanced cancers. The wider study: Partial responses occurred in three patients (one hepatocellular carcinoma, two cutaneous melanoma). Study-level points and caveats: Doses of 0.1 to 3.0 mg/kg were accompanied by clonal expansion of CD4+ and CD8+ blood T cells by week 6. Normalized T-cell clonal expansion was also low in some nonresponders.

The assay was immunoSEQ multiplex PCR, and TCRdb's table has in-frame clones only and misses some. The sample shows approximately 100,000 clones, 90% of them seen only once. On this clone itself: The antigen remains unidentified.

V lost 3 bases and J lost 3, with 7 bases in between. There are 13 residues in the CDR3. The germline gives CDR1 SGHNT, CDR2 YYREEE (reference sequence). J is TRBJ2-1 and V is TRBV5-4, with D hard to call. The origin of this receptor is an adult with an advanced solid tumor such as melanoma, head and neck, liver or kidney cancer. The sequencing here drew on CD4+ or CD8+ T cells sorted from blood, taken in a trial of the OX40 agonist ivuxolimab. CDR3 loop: CASSSQLYNEQFF. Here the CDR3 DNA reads TGTGCCAGCAGCTCTCAACTCTACAATGAGCAGTTCTTC.